Listed here is a single T cell receptor (beta chain). Its matching antigen is unknown. These data are taken from a study of cytomegalovirus exposure and HLA in healthy donors. Overall study context: The 120 validation repertoires used the same platform as the roughly 670 first-cohort repertoires (as reported by a later analysis).

Study-wide points: High sensitivity and specificity were reportedly achieved when the classifier diagnosed cytomegalovirus status.

After removal of 4 bases from V and 6 bases from J, the junction contained 10 bases not matched to a gene. Germline CDR1 and CDR2: SEHNR and FQNEAQ (reference sequence). CDR3 length: 15 amino acids. TCRdb's copy holds only in-frame clones and misses some; the assay was immunoSEQ multiplex PCR. The sample carries approximately 300,000 clones, approximately 86% recorded once. The TCR comes from a woman in her twenties or thirties in good health and CMV-seropositive. The V call is TRBV7-9, the J call TRBJ2-7, with 9 bases matching TRBD1. The material sequenced was PBMCs. In DNA form, the CDR3 reads TGTGCCAGCAGCTACCCGGGACAGGGATGGGGCGAGCAGTACTTC. Translating gives CASSYPGQGWGEQYF.